The source of this T cell receptor (beta chain) is a study of T cell responses to AZD1222 COVID-19 vaccine. Method: immunoSEQ multiplex PCR; TCRdb's copy keeps in-frame clones and lacks some. The data hold 89,000 or so clones, with approximately 90% observed a single time. The V end lost 5 bases, the J end lost 3 bases, and 8 bases lay between the germline ends. The germline V gene encodes CDR1 SEHNR and CDR2 FQNEAQ (reference sequence). There are 12 residues in the CDR3. The chain carries TRBV7-9 and TRBJ2-7; D possibly corresponds to TRBD1 (6 bases). The clonotype comes from an adult who received the AZD1222 COVID-19 vaccine. Sequenced material: peripheral blood, taken 28 days after the second AZD1222 dose. The CDR3 DNA follows: TGTGCCAGCAGCACCAGGGGCTACGAGCAGTACTTC. Amino acid sequence: CASSTRGYEQYF.